This T cell receptor (beta chain) emerged from a study of PD-1 blockade in classical Hodgkin lymphoma (dated by TCRdb to 2019 to 2021). Some background on the complete study: Nivolumab dosing was 3 mg/kg intravenously every 2 weeks, continuing until either disease progression or unacceptable toxicity. The study used CyTOF and TCR beta sequencing to define a peripheral blood immune signature of response to PD-1 blockade in classical Hodgkin lymphoma.

As for this clone: Its antigen is not yet known. No much larger clone is present one base from it, and per-base qualities are unavailable.

The Qiagen DNeasy kit was used to extract genomic DNA both from unsorted PBMCs and from the negatively selected CD4+ and CD8+ fractions. TCR beta CDR3 regions were subjected to amplification by immunoSEQ multiplex PCR with primers that anneal to V and J segments. A synthetic immune receptor repertoire was used to minimize amplification bias, and any remaining bias was removed computationally after sequencing. Per the original workflow: Custom Python scripts were used to quantify repertoire diversity as the Shannon entropy index. Unsorted, CD4+ and CD8+ repertoires were examined separately, except in combined analyses, for which CD4+ and CD8+ sequences were merged in silico. Clonal expansion was defined as at least a 2-fold frequency increase after treatment relative to C1D1, with a pseudocount of 0.5 for undetected baseline clones. Singleton clones were defined as clones with 0 or 1 copy at C1D1, and non-singleton clones were defined as clones with 2 or more copies. Clones expanded in unsorted samples were annotated as CD4+, CD8+ or unknown by matching protein sequences in sorted samples from the same patient. Wilcoxon tests on paired samples were used to test changes in diversity from C1D1 to C4D1. TCRdb retrieved this table from immuneACCESS and kept in-frame rearrangements only. Not all clones are present; in checked studies, unresolved V genes account for under half, and no reason is known for the remainder. The V and J calls and the clone size are those of that table, but D and trimming were determined from the DNA. In this sample the table shows 25,000 to 30,000 clones, around 80% of which occur a single time. About 0.64% of the sample is in the top ten clones.

Summary of the overall study and its limitations: Baseline diversity similar to that of newly diagnosed patients was observed in trial patients achieving complete response, whereas significantly lower diversity was observed in partial responders and progressors. Lower diversity was observed in patients in whom nivolumab was started less than 1 year after ASCT, and these patients were excluded from later analyses so that confounding by immune reconstitution would be avoided. Only a single clinical trial cohort was studied, and what caused the repertoire differences, possibly disease activity or prior therapy, remained undefined. Newly diagnosed patients were reported to have lower baseline TCR diversity than healthy donors, and relapsed/refractory patients were reported to have lower baseline TCR diversity still. By C4D1, a significant rise was seen in CD4+ TCR diversity but not in CD8+ TCR diversity (p=0.0027 vs p=0.16), and the rise was most apparent among complete responders (p=0.02).

CDR1 and CDR2 (LGHNT, FRNRAP) derive from the germline V gene. The CDR3, cysteine through phenylalanine, is 16 amino acids long. Only CDR3 DNA is held: 48 bases, read in frame from base 1. Trimming leaves V shorter by 6 bases and J shorter by 6 bases, with the junction holding 14 bases beyond the gene matches. Explained via the paper, the time point label denotes: cycle 4 day 1 (C4D1), after 6 weeks of nivolumab. Relapse after autologous stem cell transplantation had occurred in all trial patients, and cohorts A, B and C were distinguished by prior brentuximab vedotin exposure. A Miltenyi CD4+ T cell isolation kit was used for magnetic negative selection to purify CD4+ T cells from thawed PBMCs. A total of under 70 patients with relapsed/refractory classical Hodgkin lymphoma made up the trial cohort, and each patient's best overall response was complete response, partial response or progressive disease. Trial patients were treated with single-agent nivolumab in the multi-cohort phase II CheckMate 205 trial. Best overall response was determined by an independent review committee according to the 2007 International Working Group response criteria. Trial PBMCs were collected just before the start of nivolumab (C1D1) and during therapy at cycle 2 day 1 and cycle 4 day 1. Peripheral blood was collected in 8 mL Vacutainer Cell Preparation Tubes, from which PBMCs were isolated by centrifugation and then cryopreserved. Purified CD4+ and CD8+ fractions were generated only in cases for which an additional PBMC sample was available. Magnetically labelled cells were removed on LS columns in a quadroMACS separator, and the flow-through was collected as the purified fraction.

The clonotype was recovered from a human donor with classical Hodgkin lymphoma. Sequencing was performed on CD4+ T cells from blood, taken before the fourth cycle of nivolumab. The receptor chain draws on TRBV12-5 and TRBJ1-1, and TRBD1 matches 9 of the central bases. The DNA reads TGTGCTAGTGGCCCAACCCATGGACAGGGGATTGCTGAAGCTTTCTTT. This encodes CASGPTHGQGIAEAFF.